This T cell receptor (beta chain) stems from a study of blood T cell repertoires in COVID-19. Study as a whole: Acute-phase and convalescent COVID-19 samples originated in the United States, Italy and Spain. T cells, B-cell-depleted T cells, or PBMCs supplied cDNA or gDNA.

The authors' processing: Amplified reference gene primers provided the basis for estimating nucleated cell counts. Here immunoSEQ multiplex PCR was the method, and the copy in TCRdb shows in-frame clones only, minus some. The V and J calls and clone size are taken from that table; D and trimming were inferred from the DNA. The sample lists over 60,000 clones, 82% seen once, with over 15% in the top ten. Deletions cut 5 bases from V and 7 bases from J, with 14 bases between. Germline V lookup: CDR1 LNHDA, CDR2 SQIVND (reference sequence). The CDR3 loop spans 13 amino acids. V and J are TRBV19 and TRBJ1-2, with a weak D call TRBD1 (6 bases). The TCR originated in a human donor in a cohort sampled during active COVID-19. The material sequenced was peripheral blood. This CDR3 reads CASSLQGRVGYTF. CDR3 sequence (DNA): TGTGCCAGTAGTCTCCAGGGGCGGGTTGGCTACACCTTC.